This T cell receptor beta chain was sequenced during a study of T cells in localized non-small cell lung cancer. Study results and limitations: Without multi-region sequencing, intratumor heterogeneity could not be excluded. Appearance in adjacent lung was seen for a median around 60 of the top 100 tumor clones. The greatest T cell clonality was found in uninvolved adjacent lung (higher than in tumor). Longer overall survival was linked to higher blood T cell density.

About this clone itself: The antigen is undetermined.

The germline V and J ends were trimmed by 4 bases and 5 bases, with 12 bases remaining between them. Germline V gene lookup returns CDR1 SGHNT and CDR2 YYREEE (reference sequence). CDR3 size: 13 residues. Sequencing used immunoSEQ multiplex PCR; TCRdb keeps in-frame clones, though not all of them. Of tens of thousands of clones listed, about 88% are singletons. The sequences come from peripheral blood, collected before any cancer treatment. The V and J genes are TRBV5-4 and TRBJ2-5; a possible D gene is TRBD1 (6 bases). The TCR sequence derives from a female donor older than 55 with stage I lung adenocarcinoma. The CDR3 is CASSVRQGETQYF. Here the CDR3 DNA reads TGTGCCAGCAGCGTGCGCCAGGGGGAGACCCAGTACTTC.